One sample yielded the 5 T cell receptor beta chains listed below, sequenced in a study of PD-1 blockade in classical Hodgkin lymphoma. As to time point: newly diagnosed, previously untreated cHL patient sample. Only in-frame clones appear in the TCRdb table, and some are missing; sequencing was by immunoSEQ multiplex PCR. The sample lists 45,000 or so clones, roughly 91% occurring once. Sequenced input: peripheral blood mononuclear cells (PBMCs). The receptors originated from a human donor with classical Hodgkin lymphoma.

The DNA for the CDR3 is TGTGCCAGCAGCTTGCGGTTAAAGGACACTGAAGCTTTCTTT. Translating it yields CASSLRLKDTEAFF. This chain uses TRBV7-2 with TRBJ1-1; D is unclear. V lost 3 bases to trimming and J lost 3 bases, with 11 bases between them. The CDR3 is made up of 14 amino acids. Germline CDR1 is SGHTA and CDR2 is FQGNSA.

The chain recombines TRBV27 with TRBJ1-2, with 7 bases lining up with TRBD1. From germline, CDR1 is MNHEY and CDR2 SMNVEV (reference sequence). The V and J ends lost 6 bases and 3 bases, in that order; junction bases with no gene match: 13. The CDR3 totals 16 residues. The CDR3 region has the DNA TGTGCCAGCAGCCCACAAAAGGGGGCTCGTGACTATGGCTACACCTTC. Protein sequence: CASSPQKGARDYGYTF.

This clone was seen just once. V is TRBV5-1 and J is TRBJ2-5, with D unclear. Germline CDR1 SGHRS, CDR2 YFSETQ. This CDR3 region has 13 residues. V lost 0 bases, J lost 5 bases, and 8 bases lay in between. The chain's CDR3 is CASSLGGRETQYF. CDR3 bases: TGCGCCAGCAGCTTGGGAGGTAGGGAGACCCAGTACTTC. Full variable domain (rest looked up from reference TRBV5-1 and TRBJ2-5): KAGVTQTPRYLIKTRGQQVTLSCSPISGHRSVSWYQQTPGQGLQFLFEYFSETQRNKGNFPGRFSGRQFSNSRSEMNVSTLELGDSALYLCASSLGGRETQYFGPGTRLLVL.

The table lists this clone with a few counts. This chain connects TRBV11-1 to TRBJ2-1, with 9 nucleotides matching TRBD1. The CDR3 is 15 residues long. From germline, CDR1 is SGHAT and CDR2 FQDESV (reference sequence). The trim removed 5 bases at V and 4 bases at J, leaving 6 bases unmatched. CDR3 coding DNA: TGTGCCAGCAGCCTACAGGGGGCGCGTTACAATGAGCAGTTCTTC. Its translation is CASSLQGARYNEQFF.

This clone was seen only once. The chain has TRBV5-1 and TRBJ2-3; 11 bases are shared with TRBD2. This CDR3 comprises 15 residues. The germline V gene has CDR1 SGHRS and CDR2 YFSETQ. J lost 4 bases, V lost 6 bases, and 7 bases had no gene match. The CDR3 loop is CASTNIAGGPDTQYF. CDR3 nucleotide sequence: TGCGCCAGCACCAATATAGCGGGAGGGCCAGATACGCAGTATTTT.